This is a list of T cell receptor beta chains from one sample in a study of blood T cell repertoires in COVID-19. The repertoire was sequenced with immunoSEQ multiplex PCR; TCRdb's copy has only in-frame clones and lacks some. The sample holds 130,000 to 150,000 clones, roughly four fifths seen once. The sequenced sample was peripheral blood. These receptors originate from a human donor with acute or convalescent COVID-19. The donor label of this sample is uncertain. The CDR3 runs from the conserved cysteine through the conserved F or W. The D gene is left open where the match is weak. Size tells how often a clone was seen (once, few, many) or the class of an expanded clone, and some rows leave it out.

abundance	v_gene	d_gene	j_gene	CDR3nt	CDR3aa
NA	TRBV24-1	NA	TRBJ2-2	TGTGCCACCGGAGACCTTCTCGCGAACACCGGGGAGCTGTTTTTT	CATGDLLANTGELFF
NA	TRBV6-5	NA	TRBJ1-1	TGTGCCAGCAGTTACGTCCAGGCGTTCTTCAACACTGAAGCTTTCTTT	CASSYVQAFFNTEAFF
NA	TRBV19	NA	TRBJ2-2	TGTGCCAGTAGTATTGGACAGAACACCGGGGAGCTGTTTTTT	CASSIGQNTGELFF
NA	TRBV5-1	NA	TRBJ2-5	TGCGCCAGCAGCTTCCTCCAGGGAGGCTACCCGTACCAAGAGACCCAGTACTTC	CASSFLQGGYPYQETQYF
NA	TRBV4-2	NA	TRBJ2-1	TGTGCCAGCACCCCAACGTCAGCGGGCGACAATGAGCAGTTCTTC	CASTPTSAGDNEQFF
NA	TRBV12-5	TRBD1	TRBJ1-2	TGTGCTAGTGGTTTGTCAGGGGGCAGCGGCTACACCTTC	CASGLSGGSGYTF
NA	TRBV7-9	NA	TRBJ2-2	TGTGCCAGCTCCCCAGGGTGGAACACCGGGGAGCTGTTTTTT	CASSPGWNTGELFF
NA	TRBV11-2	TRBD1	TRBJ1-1	TGTGCCAGCAGCTTAAACCCGGGACAGGGGTGGTGGGCTTTCTTT	CASSLNPGQGWWAFF
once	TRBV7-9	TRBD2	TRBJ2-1	TGTGCCAGCAGCCACTGGGAACTAGCGGAAAATGAGCAGTTCTTC	CASSHWELAENEQFF
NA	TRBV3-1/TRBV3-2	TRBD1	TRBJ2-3	TGTGCCAGCAGCCCAAGACAGGGCGGCGGCACAGATACGCAGTATTTT	CASSPRQGGGTDTQYF
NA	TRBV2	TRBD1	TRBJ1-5	TGTGCCAGCAGGCCGGGACAGGGAGGTATTCAGCCCCAGCATTTT	CASRPGQGGIQPQHF
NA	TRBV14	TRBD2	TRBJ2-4	TGTGCCAGCAGCCACAGCGGGGGTTACATTCAGTACTTC	CASSHSGGYIQYF
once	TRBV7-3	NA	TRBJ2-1	TGTGCCAGCAGCTTACGCGGGGACCCCTACAATGAGCAGTTCTTC	CASSLRGDPYNEQFF
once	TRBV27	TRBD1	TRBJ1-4	TGTGCCAGCACCATGACAGGGTCGTCGGCCCAGCGAAAACTGTTTTTT	CASTMTGSSAQRKLFF
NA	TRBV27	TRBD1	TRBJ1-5	TGTGCCAGCAGGGGACAGGGGACTAGCAATCAGCCCCAGCATTTT	CASRGQGTSNQPQHF
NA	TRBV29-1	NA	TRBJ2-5	TGCAGCGTTGACCCTTCCCAAGAGACCCAGTACTTC	CSVDPSQETQYF
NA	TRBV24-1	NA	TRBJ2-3	TGTGCCACCAGTGATTGGGGCCAGGGTTCAGATACGCAGTATTTT	CATSDWGQGSDTQYF
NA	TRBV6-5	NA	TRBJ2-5	TGTGCCAGCAGTCGGGACATGTGGTCCCAGTACTTC	CASSRDMWSQYF
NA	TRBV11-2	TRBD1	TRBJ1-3	TGTGCCAGCAGCACTGACAGGGGGACTGGAAACACCATATATTTT	CASSTDRGTGNTIYF
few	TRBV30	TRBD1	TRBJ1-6	TGTGCCTGGAGTCGGGAGGGGGCCTCCTATAATTCACCCCTCCACTTT	CAWSREGASYNSPLHF
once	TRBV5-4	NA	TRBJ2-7	TGTGCCAGCAGCTTGGCGGAGGGCACGGGGGAGCAGTACTTC	CASSLAEGTGEQYF
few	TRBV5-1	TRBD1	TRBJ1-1	TGCGCCAGCAGCTTCGGACAGGGGGCGAGCACTGAAGCTTTCTTT	CASSFGQGASTEAFF
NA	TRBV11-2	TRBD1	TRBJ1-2	TGTGCCAGCAGCCTCCGACAGGGGCCGGGCGGCTACACCTTC	CASSLRQGPGGYTF
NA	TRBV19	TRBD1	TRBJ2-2	TGTGCCAGTACCCGGACAGGGGGCTACACCGGGGAGCTGTTTTTT	CASTRTGGYTGELFF
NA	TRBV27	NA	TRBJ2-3	TGTGCCAGCAGTTTACTAGGTACAGATACGCAGTATTTT	CASSLLGTDTQYF
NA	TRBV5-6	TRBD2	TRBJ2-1	TGTGCCAGCAGCTTAGGGGCGGGGGACGACGAGCAGTTCTTC	CASSLGAGDDEQFF
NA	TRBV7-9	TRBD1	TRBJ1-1	TGTGCCAGCAGCCCAAGAGGACAGGTGAACACTGAAGCTTTCTTT	CASSPRGQVNTEAFF
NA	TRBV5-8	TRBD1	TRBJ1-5	TGTGCCAGCAGCCCCGGACAGGGGAATCAGCCCCAGCATTTT	CASSPGQGNQPQHF
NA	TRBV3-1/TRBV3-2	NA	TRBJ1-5	TGTGCCAGCAGCCCCACACAGGGCGGTGGCAATCAGCCCCAGCATTTT	CASSPTQGGGNQPQHF
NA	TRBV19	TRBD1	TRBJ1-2	TGTGCCAGTAGCCTTCGGACAGGTCCGAACTATGGCTACACCTTC	CASSLRTGPNYGYTF
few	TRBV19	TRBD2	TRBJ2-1	TGTGCCACCAATCCCGGACTAGCGCGGAGTGAGCAGTTCTTC	CATNPGLARSEQFF
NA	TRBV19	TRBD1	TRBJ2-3	TGTGCCAGTACCCAGGGGGTCAACACAGATACGCAGTATTTT	CASTQGVNTDTQYF
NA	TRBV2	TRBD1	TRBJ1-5	TGTGCCAGCAGTACCTTACAGGGGGGATATCAGCCCCAGCATTTT	CASSTLQGGYQPQHF
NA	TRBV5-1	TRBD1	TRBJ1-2	TGCGCCAGCAGCTTGGATTCGGGGACAGGGAATGGCTACACCTTC	CASSLDSGTGNGYTF
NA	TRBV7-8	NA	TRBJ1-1	TGTGCCAGCAGCCCCGGGAGCAGGGACACTGAAGCTTTCTTT	CASSPGSRDTEAFF
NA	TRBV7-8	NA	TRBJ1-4	TGTGCCAGCACCTCGGGTGCAACTAATGAAAAACTGTTTTTT	CASTSGATNEKLFF
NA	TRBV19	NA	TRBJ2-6	TGTGCCAGTAGTATAGCGACGCGGAGGGGGGCCAACGTCCTGACTTTC	CASSIATRRGANVLTF
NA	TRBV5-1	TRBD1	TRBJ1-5	TGCGCCAGCAGTGCGACAGGGACATCTAATCAGCCCCAGCATTTT	CASSATGTSNQPQHF
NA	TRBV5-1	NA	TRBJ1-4	TGCGCCAGCAGCCCGGCACAGGGTCGGGAAAAACTGTTTTTT	CASSPAQGREKLFF
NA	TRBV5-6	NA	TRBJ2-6	TGTGCCAGCAGCTCGGTCCTTTCTGGGGCCAACGTCCTGACTTTC	CASSSVLSGANVLTF
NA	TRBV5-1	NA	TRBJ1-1	TGCGCCAGCAGCTTGGGTCCGTCCACTGAAGCTTTCTTT	CASSLGPSTEAFF
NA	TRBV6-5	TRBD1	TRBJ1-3	TGTGCCAGCAGTTATGGGACAGCCAAAGGGGACACCATATATTTT	CASSYGTAKGDTIYF
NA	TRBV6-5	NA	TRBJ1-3	TGTGCCAGCAGTAGGTGGGCAGACTCTGGAAACACCATATATTTT	CASSRWADSGNTIYF
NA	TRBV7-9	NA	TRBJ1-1	TGTGCCAGCAGCCCTGGAGGTGGGATGAACACTGAAGCTTTCTTT	CASSPGGGMNTEAFF
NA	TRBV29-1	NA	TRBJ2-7	TGCAGCGTTGAAGCCCTTAAACGGGACACCTACGAGCAGTACTTC	CSVEALKRDTYEQYF
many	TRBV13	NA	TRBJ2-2	TGTGCCAGCAGCTTATGGGAGCAGAACACCGGGGAGCTGTTTTTT	CASSLWEQNTGELFF
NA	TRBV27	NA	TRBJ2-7	TGTGCCAGCAGCGTCGGAGGACCCGAGTACGAGCAGTACTTC	CASSVGGPEYEQYF
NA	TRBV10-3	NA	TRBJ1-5	TGTGCCATCAGTGGGAGGGATGATCAGCCCCAGCATTTT	CAISGRDDQPQHF